A selection of T cell receptor beta chains follows, all from one sample in a study of blood T cell repertoires in COVID-19. TCRdb's copy holds only in-frame clones and misses some; the assay was immunoSEQ multiplex PCR. The sample has tens of thousands of clones; about 80% are singletons. The sample taken for sequencing was peripheral blood. All receptors come from an older woman with acute or convalescent COVID-19. Both conserved end residues are part of each CDR3. D genes are given only for firm matches. The listing skips clone size in some rows; elsewhere it reads once, few, many or a size class.

>TRBJ2-1|NA|TRBD2|TRBV5-5
CASSSYGLAGESSYNEQFF
TGTGCCAGCAGCTCATACGGACTAGCGGGGGAAAGCTCCTACAATGAGCAGTTCTTC
>TRBJ2-1|NA|TRBD2|TRBV27
CASSPGGGDNEQFF
TGTGCCAGCAGTCCCGGGGGGGGCGACAATGAGCAGTTCTTC
>TRBJ2-5|NA|TRBD1|TRBV5-1
CASSAWTGQKETQYF
TGCGCCAGCAGCGCCTGGACAGGGCAGAAAGAGACCCAGTACTTC
>TRBJ1-1|NA|TRBD1|TRBV5-1
CASTAWTGAKVNTEAFF
TGCGCCAGCACCGCTTGGACAGGGGCGAAGGTGAACACTGAAGCTTTCTTT
>TRBJ1-2|NA|NA|TRBV2
CASSEGSGIGYTF
TGTGCCAGCAGCGAAGGGTCCGGGATCGGCTACACCTTC
>TRBJ1-1|NA|TRBD1|TRBV7-9
CASSSLTGVITEAFF
TGTGCCAGCAGCTCCTTGACAGGGGTAATCACTGAAGCTTTCTTT
>TRBJ2-7|NA|NA|TRBV11-2
CASSRQTSSYEQYF
TGTGCCAGCTCTCGACAGACCAGCTCCTACGAGCAGTACTTC
>TRBJ1-4|NA|TRBD1|TRBV19
CASSSLQGAAEKLFF
TGTGCCAGTAGTTCCCTACAGGGGGCTGCTGAAAAACTGTTTTTT
>TRBJ2-3|NA|TRBD1|TRBV7-9
CASSFGTGPADTQYF
TGTGCCAGCAGCTTCGGGACAGGCCCCGCAGATACGCAGTATTTT
>TRBJ1-3|NA|NA|TRBV9
CASSPRGGAGNTIYF
TGTGCCAGCAGCCCTAGGGGAGGCGCTGGAAACACCATATATTTT
>TRBJ1-3|NA|NA|TRBV11-1
CASSQEGRAGNTIYF
TGTGCCAGCAGCCAGGAGGGAAGAGCTGGAAACACCATATATTTT
>TRBJ2-2|NA|TRBD2|TRBV7-9
CASSLPSGGPFANTGELFF
TGTGCCAGCAGCTTACCGAGCGGGGGCCCATTCGCGAACACCGGGGAGCTGTTTTTT
>TRBJ1-6|NA|NA|TRBV9
CASSVDGGIGGSPLHF
TGTGCCAGCAGCGTAGATGGAGGGATCGGCGGTTCACCCCTCCACTTT
>TRBJ1-6|NA|TRBD1|TRBV30
CAWSEGQTYNSPLHF
TGTGCCTGGAGTGAGGGACAGACCTATAATTCACCCCTCCACTTT
>TRBJ2-1|once|TRBD1|TRBV12-5
CASGLVAFTGAGGNEQFF
TGTGCTAGTGGTTTGGTAGCCTTCACAGGGGCTGGAGGCAATGAGCAGTTCTTC
>TRBJ1-4|NA|NA|TRBV2
CASSEDHGGNEKLFF
TGTGCCAGCAGTGAGGACCACGGGGGAAATGAAAAACTGTTTTTT
>TRBJ2-5|NA|TRBD2|TRBV6-1
CASSELAGGPQETQYF
TGTGCCAGCAGTGAGTTAGCGGGGGGACCCCAAGAGACCCAGTACTTC
>TRBJ1-4|NA|NA|TRBV29-1
CSVGAQGNEKLFF
TGCAGCGTTGGGGCGCAGGGTAATGAAAAACTGTTTTTT
>TRBJ2-3|NA|NA|TRBV7-9
CASRPSLSTDTQYF
TGTGCCAGCAGACCCTCACTAAGCACAGATACGCAGTATTTT
>TRBJ2-7|NA|NA|TRBV7-2
CASSFRSTGPYEQYF
TGTGCCAGCAGCTTTAGGTCGACAGGACCCTACGAGCAGTACTTC
>TRBJ2-3|once|NA|TRBV2
CASRNPGDHTQYF
TGTGCCAGCAGGAACCCGGGGGATCATACGCAGTATTTT
>TRBJ2-3|few|TRBD2|TRBV9
CASSPGLAGTQYF
TGTGCCAGCAGCCCGGGACTAGCAGGTACGCAGTATTTT
>TRBJ2-2|once|TRBD2|TRBV4-1
CASSPAERGLMGTGELFF
TGCGCCAGCAGCCCCGCCGAGCGGGGGCTTATGGGGACCGGGGAGCTGTTTTTT
>TRBJ1-3|once|NA|TRBV11-2
CASSHGQTTSGNTIYF
TGTGCCAGCAGCCACGGACAGACGACCTCTGGAAACACCATATATTTT
>TRBJ1-6|NA|NA|TRBV19
CASSIGREENSPLHF
TGTGCCAGTAGTATTGGGAGGGAAGAAAACTCACCCCTCCACTTT
>TRBJ1-2|NA|TRBD1|TRBV24-1
CATSDSPDRGYGYTF
TGTGCCACCAGTGATTCCCCCGACAGGGGATATGGCTACACCTTC
>TRBJ1-3|few|NA|TRBV15
CATSRDSTETGNTIYF
TGTGCCACCAGCAGAGATTCGACAGAGACTGGAAACACCATATATTTT
>TRBJ2-7|NA|NA|TRBV9
CASSPAVVGREQYF
TGTGCCAGCAGCCCAGCCGTGGTGGGGCGGGAGCAGTACTTC
>TRBJ1-1|NA|NA|TRBV4-1
CASRDSRNTEAFF
TGCGCCAGCCGGGACTCACGGAACACTGAAGCTTTCTTT
>TRBJ1-2|few|NA|TRBV5-6
CASSFDRTSGGYTF
TGTGCCAGCAGCTTTGACAGGACCTCGGGTGGCTACACCTTC
>TRBJ2-5|NA|TRBD2|TRBV6-5
CASRVGGGAPETQYF
TGTGCCAGCAGGGTTGGCGGGGGGGCCCCAGAGACCCAGTACTTC
>TRBJ2-3|NA|TRBD1|TRBV7-3
CASSLRPGQGIRITDTQYF
TGTGCCAGCAGCTTACGTCCGGGACAGGGCATTCGTATCACAGATACGCAGTATTTT
>TRBJ2-3|NA|TRBD2|TRBV9
CASSGLAGTDTQYF
TGTGCCAGCAGCGGACTAGCGGGCACAGATACGCAGTATTTT
>TRBJ1-3|few|NA|TRBV14
CASSQFTGLGNTIYF
TGTGCCAGCAGCCAATTTACAGGGCTCGGAAACACCATATATTTT
>TRBJ1-2|NA|NA|TRBV9
CASSVATTPGYGYTF
TGTGCCAGCAGCGTAGCTACGACCCCAGGCTATGGCTACACCTTC
>TRBJ1-2|NA|NA|TRBV5-4
CASSFSQGGYDGYTF
TGTGCCAGCAGCTTCAGCCAGGGTGGTTATGATGGCTACACCTTC
>TRBJ1-2|NA|NA|TRBV6-5
CASSSPQFYGYTF
TGTGCCAGCAGTTCCCCCCAGTTCTATGGCTACACCTTC
>TRBJ1-1|once|NA|TRBV7-9
CASSLDGQLNTEAFF
TGTGCCAGCAGCTTAGATGGACAGTTGAACACTGAAGCTTTCTTT
>TRBJ2-3|NA|NA|TRBV5-1
CASSLDGGAGDTQYF
TGCGCCAGCAGCTTGGATGGCGGGGCCGGGGATACGCAGTATTTT
>TRBJ1-5|NA|NA|TRBV19
CASSINQGNQPQHF
TGTGCCAGTAGTATTAACCAGGGCAATCAGCCCCAGCATTTT
>TRBJ2-3|few|TRBD2|TRBV5-4
CASSLELAGGMPTDTQYF
TGTGCCAGCAGCTTGGAACTAGCGGGGGGCATGCCCACAGATACGCAGTATTTT
>TRBJ2-7|once|TRBD2|TRBV7-2
CASSRTSGTTIPYEQYF
TGTGCCAGCAGCCGGACTAGCGGGACTACCATCCCCTACGAGCAGTACTTC
>TRBJ1-1|NA|NA|TRBV29-1
CSVETTLGGTEAFF
TGCAGCGTTGAGACCACTCTGGGAGGCACTGAAGCTTTCTTT
>TRBJ2-2|NA|NA|TRBV7-9
CASSLTENTGELFF
TGTGCCAGCAGCTTGACAGAGAACACCGGGGAGCTGTTTTTT
>TRBJ1-1|NA|NA|TRBV12-3/TRBV12-4
CASSLDGRGEAFF
TGTGCCAGCAGTTTAGACGGGAGGGGTGAAGCTTTCTTT
>TRBJ2-7|NA|NA|TRBV20-1
CSASPGGNEQYF
TGCAGTGCTAGTCCAGGGGGGAACGAGCAGTACTTC
>TRBJ1-1|NA|TRBD1|TRBV5-1
CASSSGQLNTEAFF
TGCGCCAGCAGCTCGGGACAGCTGAACACTGAAGCTTTCTTT
>TRBJ1-4|few|TRBD1|TRBV5-4
CASSKGQLGEKLFF
TGTGCCAGCAGCAAGGGACAGCTTGGAGAAAAACTGTTTTTT
>TRBJ1-2|NA|NA|TRBV19
CASSINQGGGYTF
TGTGCCAGTAGTATCAATCAGGGAGGAGGCTACACCTTC
>TRBJ1-4|NA|TRBD1|TRBV29-1
CSVRGTGGEKLFF
TGCAGCGTCCGAGGGACAGGGGGTGAAAAACTGTTTTTT
>TRBJ2-2|many|NA|TRBV5-6
CASSTPAEQNTGELFF
TGTGCCAGCAGCACGCCCGCAGAACAGAACACCGGGGAGCTGTTTTTT
>TRBJ1-2|NA|NA|TRBV19
CASSTPSGGEFTF
TGTGCCAGTAGTACCCCCTCCGGGGGGGAGTTCACCTTC
>TRBJ1-1|NA|NA|TRBV11-2
CASSLTTGANTEAFF
TGTGCCAGCAGCCTTACGACAGGAGCGAACACTGAAGCTTTCTTT
>TRBJ2-6|NA|NA|TRBV10-2
CASSEGGSGANVLTF
TGCGCCAGCAGTGAAGGGGGCTCTGGGGCCAACGTCCTGACTTTC
>TRBJ1-5|NA|NA|TRBV6-1
CASSGFAGLNNQPQHF
TGTGCCAGCAGTGGATTCGCGGGACTCAACAATCAGCCCCAGCATTTT
>TRBJ2-5|NA|TRBD1|TRBV11-2
CASSSWGQQETQYF
TGTGCCAGCAGCTCCTGGGGACAGCAAGAGACCCAGTACTTC
>TRBJ1-2|NA|NA|TRBV5-6
CASSSYKGPYGYTF
TGTGCCAGCAGCTCCTATAAGGGGCCCTATGGCTACACCTTC
>TRBJ1-6|NA|NA|TRBV6-5
CASTRRGRSPLHF
TGTGCCAGCACCCGGCGGGGGCGGTCACCCCTCCACTTT
>TRBJ1-3|few|TRBD1|TRBV30
CAWKGQPWGGNTIYF
TGTGCCTGGAAGGGACAGCCTTGGGGCGGAAACACCATATATTTT
>TRBJ1-4|once|TRBD1|TRBV6-5
CAGGQGLNEKLFF
TGTGCCGGGGGACAGGGGCTAAATGAGAAACTGTTTTTT